The clone carrying this T cell receptor beta chain appeared a few times. The PCR made use of 60 Vbeta and 13 Jbeta primers. Clones were read by immunoSEQ multiplex PCR, and TCRdb kept only the in-frame ones, dropping some. The table lists fewer than 45,000 clones, around 70% of them singletons. Germline V gene lookup returns CDR1 SGHRS and CDR2 YFSETQ. The CDR3 is made up of 13 amino acids. Trimming removed 4 bases from V and 4 bases from J, with 12 bases in between. These data are taken from a study of cytomegalovirus exposure and HLA in healthy donors. The chain is built from TRBV5-1 and TRBJ2-7; D unresolved. The sample consisted of PBMCs. The clonotype was recovered from a young woman in good health and CMV-seronegative. The CDR3 spells CASSTDMRYEQYF. CDR3 sequence (DNA): TGCGCCAGCAGCACGGATATGAGGTACGAGCAGTACTTC. The variable domain in full, with the rest retrieved from reference TRBV5-1 and TRBJ2-7, is KAGVTQTPRYLIKTRGQQVTLSCSPISGHRSVSWYQQTPGQGLQFLFEYFSETQRNKGNFPGRFSGRQFSNSRSEMNVSTLELGDSALYLCASSTDMRYEQYFGPGTRLTVT.